This T cell receptor beta chain appears in the sequencing data of a study of glioma-infiltrating T cells. Study conclusions and caveats: Tissue-blood divergence was below expectation in non-neoplastic patients, above in gliomas. Tissue and blood shared very few CDR3 sequences.

Amplification of TCR alpha and beta CDR3 regions from RNA used iRepertoire nested multiplex PCR. Tissue mRNA or PBMC total RNA, about 90-400 ng, went into one-step reverse transcription and amplification. A single record per CDR3 protein comes from TCRdb applying MiXCR to the multiplex PCR reads. The sample lists approximately 12,000 distinct CDR3 sequences, roughly 29% occurring once. J lost 1 base, V lost 2 bases, and 14 bases had no gene match. CDR1 and CDR2 (germline): MGHRA, YSYEKL. The CDR3 runs to 19 residues. About this clonotype: The antigen remains unidentified.

The TCR sequence derives from a human donor with low-grade glioma or glioblastoma, undergoing nonglioma brain surgery, or in good health (not recorded which). The source material was glioma tissue, nonneoplastic brain tissue, or PBMCs (not recorded which). The V and J genes are TRBV4-1 and TRBJ2-3; 8 positions match TRBD1. The CDR3 nucleotides are TGCGCCAGCAGCCAACCTGGACTTATGGACAGGGTCCGCACAGATACGCAGTATTTT. It yields the protein CASSQPGLMDRVRTDTQYF.